This T cell receptor (beta chain) was profiled in a study of blood T cells in healthy people across ages. Whole-study results and caveats: Unknown donor CMV status possibly confounded expanded clonotype changes.

A sample-barcoded 5' primer and a J-beta primer mix were used in a second PCR of roughly 6 to 11 cycles. Each CDR3 protein gets one entry after TCRdb re-called the 5' RACE reads with MiXCR. The sample lists about 1,500,000 distinct CDR3 sequences; 28% were seen once. CDR3 length equals 13 residues. Germline CDR1 reads MNHEY; CDR2 reads SVGAGI. V shed 2 bases, J shed 3 bases, and the junction held 0 bases outside the gene matches. This clonotype was detected ten times or more. Its antigen is still unknown. The specimen was blood. The sequence came from a young woman in good health. The chain recombines TRBV6-5 with TRBJ2-7, with 8 bases aligning to TRBD2. CDR3 sequence reads: CASSYRGGYEQYF. The CDR3 region has the DNA TGTGCCAGCAGTTACCGGGGGGGCTACGAGCAGTACTTC.